This T cell receptor beta chain is drawn from a study of blood T cell repertoires in COVID-19. Study summary: Sources were T cells, B-cell-depleted T cells, or PBMCs; the material itself was cDNA or gDNA.

Per the original data handling: Quantification of nucleated cells was approximated via reference gene primer amplification. Generated by immunoSEQ multiplex PCR, the TCRdb table keeps only in-frame clones and is missing some. The DNA gave D and trimming, while V, J and clone size come from that table. This table has roughly 300,000 clones, roughly 87% appearing once. The CDR3 runs 15 residues. The V end lost 5 bases, the J end lost 7 bases, and 18 bases lay between the germline ends. Germline CDR1 reads LNHDA; CDR2 reads SQIVND (reference sequence). The TCR comes from a man younger than 35 with active or convalescent COVID-19. The J gene is TRBJ1-5, the V gene TRBV19; D not certain. The material sequenced was peripheral blood. The CDR3 DNA reads as TGTGCCAGTAGTTCCACCTTCAACGGGTTCCAGCCCCAGCATTTT. Its translation: CASSSTFNGFQPQHF. Supplemented by reference TRBV19 and TRBJ1-5, the full variable domain reads DGGITQSPKYLFRKEGQNVTLSCEQNLNHDAMYWYRQDPGQGLRLIYYSQIVNDFQKGDIAEGYSVSREKKESFPLTVTSAQKNPTAFYLCASSSTFNGFQPQHFGDGTRLSIL.